This T cell receptor (beta chain) was identified in a study of immune evolution from preneoplasia to lung adenocarcinoma. Patients had resection in Japan or China between the mid-2010s and the late 2010s. Histologic diagnosis was independently verified by two lung pathologists. The CDR3 has 17 residues. The V gene's germline CDR1 is LNHDA and CDR2 SQIVND (reference sequence). With 3 bases removed from V and 7 bases from J, the gap between germline ends came to 19 bases. As regards this clone: Its antigen remains unidentified.

Study-wide points: Normal lung had the highest top T cell clone frequencies. Later-stage lesions appeared to have more T cells, more diversity, less clonality.

Some clones are missing from TCRdb's copy, which holds only in-frame ones; the method was immunoSEQ multiplex PCR. The sample contains some 2,900 clones, about four fifths of which appear only once. Specimen: FFPE adjacent normal lung tissue. This chain joins TRBV19 and TRBJ1-6, with unresolved D. This receptor was identified in a person between 70 and 80 years old with lung adenocarcinoma. The CDR3 nucleotides are TGTGCCAGTAGTATTCTTATAAATTTCCAGGACAATTCACCCCTCCACTTT. Protein: CASSILINFQDNSPLHF.